The 10 T cell receptor beta chains given below trace back to one sample, sequenced in a study of blood T cell repertoires in COVID-19 (TCRdb year 2020). Library preparation employed the immunoSEQ multiplex PCR assay. TCRdb re-hosts the immuneACCESS table, in-frame sequences only. Its copies lack some clones; in the studies checked, an unresolved V gene accounts for under half of them, and the cause for the rest is not known. This sample lists fewer than 350,000 clones; 86% were detected once. Around 2.1% of the sample rests with the top ten. What was sequenced was peripheral blood. These receptors were collected from a woman under 40 who had recovered from COVID-19.

The V and J genes are TRBV18 and TRBJ1-1, with 8 bases that match TRBD1. The CDR3 is 15 residues long. The germline V gene has CDR1 KGHSH and CDR2 LQKENI. Trimming took 4 bases from V and 5 from J; bases not matched to a gene: 9. The CDR3 bases are TGTGCCAGCTCACGCTCTTTGGACAGGGAAACTGAAGCTTTCTTT. Translating it yields CASSRSLDRETEAFF.

The rearrangement uses TRBV18 and TRBJ2-2, with D maybe TRBD1 (6 bases). V was pared by 4 bases and J by 9 bases, with 12 bases between. The CDR3 extends over 13 amino acids. Per germline, CDR1 KGHSH and CDR2 LQKENI. The CDR3 loop reads CASSQYRDRELFF. The CDR3 DNA sequence: TGTGCCAGCTCACAATACCGGGACAGGGAGCTGTTTTTT.

This rearrangement joins TRBV15 to TRBJ1-2, with 9 bases aligning to TRBD1. Germline-derived CDR1 and CDR2 are LNHNV and YYDKDF (reference sequence). This CDR3 has 17 amino acids. The V and J ends lost 5 bases and 3 bases, in that order; junction bases with no gene match: 13. The CDR3 DNA sequence: TGTGCCACCAGCGAATACCTCGGGACAGGGACCTACTATGGCTACACCTTC. Translating gives CATSEYLGTGTYYGYTF.

In this sample, this clone turned up once. The chain carries TRBV4-3 and TRBJ1-2; D is unresolved. CDR3 length: 14 amino acids. Deletions cut 1 base from V and 9 bases from J, with 15 bases between. CDR1 LGHNA and CDR2 YSLEER come from the germline V gene. CDR3 sequence (DNA): TGCGCCAGCAGCCAAGCTCACTCCGGGATTCGCTACACCTTC. Protein: CASSQAHSGIRYTF.

The gene calls are TRBV19 and TRBJ1-1, with D possibly being TRBD1 (5 bases). The germline V gene encodes CDR1 LNHDA and CDR2 SQIVND (reference sequence). The CDR3 runs to 15 residues. V was shortened by 3 bases and J by 0 bases, with 11 bases between the two germline ends. The CDR3 here is CASSIDPGMNTEAFF. As DNA, the CDR3 is TGTGCCAGTAGTATCGATCCAGGGATGAACACTGAAGCTTTCTTT.

This clone was counted only a few times. The chain is built from TRBV2 and TRBJ1-1, with TRBD1 matching over 7 bases. Germline V lookup: CDR1 SNHLY, CDR2 FYNNEI. The ends lost 5 bases at V and 6 bases at J; junction bases unmatched: 9. This CDR3 has 14 residues. CDR3 protein: CASSPTGAQAEAFF. The CDR3 DNA reads as TGTGCCAGCAGTCCCACAGGGGCTCAGGCTGAAGCTTTCTTT.

The genes are TRBV18 and TRBJ1-3; D unclear. This CDR3 is 13 amino acids long. Germline CDR1 KGHSH, CDR2 LQKENI. The germline V and J ends were trimmed by 3 bases and 4 bases, with 7 bases remaining between them. DNA of the CDR3: TGTGCCAGCTCACCGACAACGGGAAACACCATATATTTT. This encodes CASSPTTGNTIYF. The full variable domain, completed using reference TRBV18 and TRBJ1-3, is NAGVMQNPRHLVRRRGQEARLRCSPMKGHSHVYWYRQLPEEGLKFMVYLQKENIIDESGMPKERFSAEFPKEGPSILRIQQVVRGDSAAYFCASSPTTGNTIYFGEGSWLTVV.

This chain uses TRBV9 with TRBJ2-2; D gene unclear. Germline V gene data show CDR1 as SGDLS and CDR2 as YYNGEE. There are 12 residues in the CDR3. V was trimmed by 4 bases and J by 5 bases, leaving 6 bases between them. Here the CDR3 reads CASSRVTGELFF. The CDR3 DNA is TGTGCCAGCAGCAGAGTTACCGGGGAGCTGTTTTTT.

J is TRBJ2-7 and V is TRBV13, with 8 bases lining up with TRBD1. This CDR3 comprises 17 residues. In germline, CDR1 is PRHDT, CDR2 FYEKMQ (reference sequence). Germline trimming cut 6 bases from V and 4 bases from J; bases unmatched to any gene: 17. The CDR3 sequence: CASSHSYPGQGSYEQYF. The CDR3 DNA is TGTGCCAGCAGTCATTCCTATCCCGGACAGGGTTCTTACGAGCAGTACTTC. The entire variable domain, with the rest obtained from reference TRBV13 and TRBJ2-7, is as follows: AAGVIQSPRHLIKEKRETATLKCYPIPRHDTVYWYQQGPGQDPQFLISFYEKMQSDKGSIPDRFSAQQFSDYHSELNMSSLELGDSALYFCASSHSYPGQGSYEQYFGPGTRLTVT.

The V and J genes are TRBV3-1 (or the pseudogene TRBV3-2) and TRBJ2-3; D perhaps matches TRBD2 (6 bases). The length of the CDR3 is 16 residues. The V end lost 4 bases, the J end lost 2 bases, and 16 bases lay between the germline ends. Germline V gene data show CDR1 as LGHDT and CDR2 as YNNKEL (reference sequence). CDR3 DNA: TGTGCCAGCAGCCTATCCGGGAGCCAGCTCACAGATACGCAGTATTTT. Its protein product is CASSLSGSQLTDTQYF.